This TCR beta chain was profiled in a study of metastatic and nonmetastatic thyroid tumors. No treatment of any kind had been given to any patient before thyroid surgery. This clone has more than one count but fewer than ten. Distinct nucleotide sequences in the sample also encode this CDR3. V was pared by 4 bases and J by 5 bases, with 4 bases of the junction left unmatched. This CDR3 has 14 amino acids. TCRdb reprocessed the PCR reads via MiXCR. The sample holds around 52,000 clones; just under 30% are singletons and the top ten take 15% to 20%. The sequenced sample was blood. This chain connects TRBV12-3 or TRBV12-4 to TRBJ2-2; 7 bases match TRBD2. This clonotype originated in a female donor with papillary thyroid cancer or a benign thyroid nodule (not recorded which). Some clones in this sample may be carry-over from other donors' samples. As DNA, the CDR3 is TGTGCCAGCAGTTCGGGGGGAGGAACCGGGGAGCTGTTTTTT. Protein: CASSSGGGTGELFF.